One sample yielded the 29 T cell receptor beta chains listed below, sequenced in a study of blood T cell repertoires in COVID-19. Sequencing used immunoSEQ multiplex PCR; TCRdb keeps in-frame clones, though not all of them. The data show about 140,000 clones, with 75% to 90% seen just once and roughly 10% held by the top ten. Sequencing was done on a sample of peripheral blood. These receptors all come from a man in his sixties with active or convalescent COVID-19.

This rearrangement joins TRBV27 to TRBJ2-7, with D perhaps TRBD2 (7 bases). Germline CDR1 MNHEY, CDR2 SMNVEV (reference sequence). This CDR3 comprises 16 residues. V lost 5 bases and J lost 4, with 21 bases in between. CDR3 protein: CASSPRGGGRAYEQYF. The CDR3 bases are TGTGCCAGCAGTCCGAGGGGGGGCGGGAGAGCATACGAGCAGTACTTC.

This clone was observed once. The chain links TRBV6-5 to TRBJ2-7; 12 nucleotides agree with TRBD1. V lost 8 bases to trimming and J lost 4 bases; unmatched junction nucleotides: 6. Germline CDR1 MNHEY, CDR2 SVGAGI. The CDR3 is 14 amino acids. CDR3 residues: CASLRDRGQYEQYF. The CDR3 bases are TGTGCCAGCCTACGGGACAGGGGGCAGTACGAGCAGTACTTC.

The CDR3 coding sequence is TGTGCCAGCAGTGAATCATACGGCAGGGGTACCGGGGAGCTGTTTTTT. Its protein product is CASSESYGRGTGELFF. The chain carries TRBV25-1 and TRBJ2-2; possible D gene TRBD1, 6 bases. From germline, CDR1 is MGHDK and CDR2 SYGVNS. V was trimmed by 1 base and J by 5 bases, leaving 14 bases between them. The CDR3 length is 16 residues.

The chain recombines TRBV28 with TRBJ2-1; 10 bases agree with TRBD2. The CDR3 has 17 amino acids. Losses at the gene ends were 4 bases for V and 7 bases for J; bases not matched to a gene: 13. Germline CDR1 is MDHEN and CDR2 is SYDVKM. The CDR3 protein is CASSSSSGSGSRNEQFF. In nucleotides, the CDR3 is TGTGCCAGCAGTTCCTCTAGCGGGAGTGGATCAAGGAATGAGCAGTTCTTC.

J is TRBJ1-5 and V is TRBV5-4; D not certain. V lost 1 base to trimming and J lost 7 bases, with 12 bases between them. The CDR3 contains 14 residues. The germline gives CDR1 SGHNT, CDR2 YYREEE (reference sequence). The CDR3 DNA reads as TGTGCCAGCAGCTTGTTCGGGGATCGCCAGCCCCAGCATTTT. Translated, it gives CASSLFGDRQPQHF.

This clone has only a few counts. The CDR3 nucleotides read TGTGCCAGCAGCCGGCAGCGCAGCTCCTATAATTCACCCCTCCACTTT. Amino acids: CASSRQRSSYNSPLHF. The chain recombines TRBV11-2 with TRBJ1-6, with D uncertain. This CDR3 contains 16 residues. Germline CDR1 and CDR2: SGHAT and FQNNGV. Deletions cut 5 bases from V and 0 bases from J, with 11 bases between.

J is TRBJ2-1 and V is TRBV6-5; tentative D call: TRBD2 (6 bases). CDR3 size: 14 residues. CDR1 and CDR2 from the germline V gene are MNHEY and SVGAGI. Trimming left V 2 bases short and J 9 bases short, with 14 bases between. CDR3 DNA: TGTGCCAGCAGTTACGGGACCGCCGGGGGTGAGCAGTTCTTC. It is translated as CASSYGTAGGEQFF.

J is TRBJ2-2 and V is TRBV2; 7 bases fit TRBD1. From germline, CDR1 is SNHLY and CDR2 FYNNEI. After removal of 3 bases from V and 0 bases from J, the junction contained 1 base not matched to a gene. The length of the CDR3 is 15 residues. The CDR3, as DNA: TGTGCCAGCAGTGAGACAGGGTCGAACACCGGGGAGCTGTTTTTT. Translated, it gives CASSETGSNTGELFF. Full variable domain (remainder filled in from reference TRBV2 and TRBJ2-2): EPEVTQTPSHQVTQMGQEVILRCVPISNHLYFYWYRQILGQKVEFLVSFYNNEISEKSEIFDDQFSVERPDGSNFTLKIRSTKLEDSAMYFCASSETGSNTGELFFGEGSRLTVL.

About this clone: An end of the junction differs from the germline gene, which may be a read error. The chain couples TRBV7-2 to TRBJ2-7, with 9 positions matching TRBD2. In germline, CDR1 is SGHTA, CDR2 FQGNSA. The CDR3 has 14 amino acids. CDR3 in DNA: TGTGCCAGCAGTTTAGCGGGAGCCCCCCACGAGCAGTACTTC. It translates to CASSLAGAPHEQYF. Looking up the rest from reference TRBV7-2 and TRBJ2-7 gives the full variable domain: GAGVSQSPSNKVTEKGKDVELRCDPISGHTALYWYRQSLGQGLEFLIYFQGNSAPDKSGLPSDRFSAERTGGSVSTLTIQRTQQEDSAVYLCASSLAGAPHEQYFGPGTRLTVT.

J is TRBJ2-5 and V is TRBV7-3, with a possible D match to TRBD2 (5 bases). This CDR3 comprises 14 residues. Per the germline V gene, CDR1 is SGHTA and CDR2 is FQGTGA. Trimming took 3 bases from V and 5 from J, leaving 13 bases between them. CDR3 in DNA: TGTGCCAGCAGCTTGGTAGGCGGGTACGAGACCCAGTACTTC. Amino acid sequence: CASSLVGGYETQYF.

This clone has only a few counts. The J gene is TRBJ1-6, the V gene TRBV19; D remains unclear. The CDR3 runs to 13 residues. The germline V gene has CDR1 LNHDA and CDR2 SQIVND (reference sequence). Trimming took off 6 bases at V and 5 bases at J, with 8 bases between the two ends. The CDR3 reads CASREQNNSPLHF. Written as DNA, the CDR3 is TGTGCCAGTAGGGAACAGAATAATTCACCCCTCCACTTT.

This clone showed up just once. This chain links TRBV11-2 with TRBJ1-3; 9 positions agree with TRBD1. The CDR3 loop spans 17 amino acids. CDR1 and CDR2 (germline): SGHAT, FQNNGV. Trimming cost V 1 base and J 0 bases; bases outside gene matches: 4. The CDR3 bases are TGTGCCAGCAGCTTAGTTATGGGACAGGGCTCTGGAAACACCATATATTTT. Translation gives CASSLVMGQGSGNTIYF.

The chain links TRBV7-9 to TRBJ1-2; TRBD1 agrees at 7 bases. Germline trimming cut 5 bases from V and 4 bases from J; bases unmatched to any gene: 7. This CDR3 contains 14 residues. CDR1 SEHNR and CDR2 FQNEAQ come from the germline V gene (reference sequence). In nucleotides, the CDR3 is TGTGCCAGCAGCCGAGGGACAGATATCTATGGCTACACCTTC. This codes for CASSRGTDIYGYTF.

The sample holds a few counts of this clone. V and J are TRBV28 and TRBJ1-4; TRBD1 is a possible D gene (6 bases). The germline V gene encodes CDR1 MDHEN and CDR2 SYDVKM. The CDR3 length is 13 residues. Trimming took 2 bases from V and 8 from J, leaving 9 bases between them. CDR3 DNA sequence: TGTGCCAGCAGTTTACAGGGGAACGAAAAACTGTTTTTT. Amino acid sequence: CASSLQGNEKLFF. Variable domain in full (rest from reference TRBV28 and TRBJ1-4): DVKVTQSSRYLVKRTGEKVFLECVQDMDHENMFWYRQDPGLGLRLIYFSYDVKMKEKGDIPEGYSVSREKKERFSLILESASTNQTSMYLCASSLQGNEKLFFGSGTQLSVL.

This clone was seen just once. The CDR3 DNA reads TGTGCCAGTAGTCTTCCCCTCTATGGCTACACCTTC. Its translation: CASSLPLYGYTF. The rearrangement joins TRBV19 to TRBJ1-2; D gene ambiguous. Per the germline V gene, CDR1 is LNHDA and CDR2 is SQIVND (reference sequence). Trimming took off 5 bases at V and 4 bases at J, with 8 bases between the two ends. The length of the CDR3 is 12 residues.

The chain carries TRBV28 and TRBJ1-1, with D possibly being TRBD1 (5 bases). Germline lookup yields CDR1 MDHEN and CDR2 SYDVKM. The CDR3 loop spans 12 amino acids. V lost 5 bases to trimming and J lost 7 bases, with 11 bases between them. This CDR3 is CASSRQNLEAFF. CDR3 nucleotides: TGTGCCAGCAGTCGACAGAATCTTGAAGCTTTCTTT.

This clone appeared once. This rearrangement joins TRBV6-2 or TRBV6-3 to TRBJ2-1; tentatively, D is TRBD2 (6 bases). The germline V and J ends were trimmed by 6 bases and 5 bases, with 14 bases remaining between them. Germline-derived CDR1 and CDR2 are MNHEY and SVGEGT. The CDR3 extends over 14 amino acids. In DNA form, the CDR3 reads TGTGCCAGCAGCAAAGGATGGGAGGACAATGAGCAGTTCTTC. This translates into CASSKGWEDNEQFF.

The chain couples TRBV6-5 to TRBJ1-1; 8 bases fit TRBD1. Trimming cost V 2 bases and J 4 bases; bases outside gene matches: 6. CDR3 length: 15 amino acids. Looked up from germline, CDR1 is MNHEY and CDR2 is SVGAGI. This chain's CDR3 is CASSYTGQGGTEAFF. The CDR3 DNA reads TGTGCCAGCAGTTACACAGGACAGGGAGGCACTGAAGCTTTCTTT.

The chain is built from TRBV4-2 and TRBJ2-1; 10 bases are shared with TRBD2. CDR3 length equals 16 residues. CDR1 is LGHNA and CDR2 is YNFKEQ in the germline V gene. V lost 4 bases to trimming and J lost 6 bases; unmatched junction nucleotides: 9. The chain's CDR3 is CASSPASGSSPNEQFF. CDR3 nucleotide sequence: TGTGCCAGCAGCCCCGCTAGCGGGAGCTCGCCCAATGAGCAGTTCTTC.

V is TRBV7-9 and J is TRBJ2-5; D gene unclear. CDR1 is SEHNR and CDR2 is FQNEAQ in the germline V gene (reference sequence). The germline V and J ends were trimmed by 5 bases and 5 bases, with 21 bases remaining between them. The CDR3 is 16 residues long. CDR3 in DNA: TGTGCCAGCAGCCCAATTCACGTAGAGGTTCGGGAGACCCAGTACTTC. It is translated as CASSPIHVEVRETQYF.

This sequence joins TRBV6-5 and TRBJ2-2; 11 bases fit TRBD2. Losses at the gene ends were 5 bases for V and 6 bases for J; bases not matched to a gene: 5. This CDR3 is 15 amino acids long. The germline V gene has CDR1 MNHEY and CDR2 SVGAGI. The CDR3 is CASSTLAGGAGELFF. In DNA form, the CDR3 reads TGTGCCAGCAGTACCCTAGCGGGAGGAGCCGGGGAGCTGTTTTTT.

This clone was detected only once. In DNA, the CDR3 is TGTGCCAGCAGCTTGCGTGTTCCAGATACGCAGTATTTT. This codes for CASSLRVPDTQYF. The V call is TRBV5-4, the J call TRBJ2-3; no clear D gene. Trimming left V 1 base short and J 4 bases short, with 7 bases between. CDR1 and CDR2 from the germline V gene are SGHNT and YYREEE (reference sequence). CDR3 length: 13 amino acids.

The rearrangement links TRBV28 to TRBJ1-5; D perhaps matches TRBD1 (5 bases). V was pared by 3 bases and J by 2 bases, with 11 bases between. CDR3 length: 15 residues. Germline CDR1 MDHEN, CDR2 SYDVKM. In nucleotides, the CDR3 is TGTGCCAGCAGTTTGTTTACGGGGGGCAATCAGCCCCAGCATTTT. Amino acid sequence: CASSLFTGGNQPQHF.

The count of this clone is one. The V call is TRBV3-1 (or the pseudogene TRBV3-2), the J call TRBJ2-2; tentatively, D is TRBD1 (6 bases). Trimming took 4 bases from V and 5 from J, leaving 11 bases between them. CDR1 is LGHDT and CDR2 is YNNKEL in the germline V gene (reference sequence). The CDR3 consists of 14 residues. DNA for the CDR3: TGTGCCAGCAGCCCAGGACAGCTGACCGGGGAGCTGTTTTTT. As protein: CASSPGQLTGELFF.

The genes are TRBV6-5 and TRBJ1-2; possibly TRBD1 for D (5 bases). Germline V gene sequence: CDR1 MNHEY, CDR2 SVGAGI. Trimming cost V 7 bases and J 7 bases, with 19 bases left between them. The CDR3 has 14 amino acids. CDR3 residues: CASTKSRGVVGYTF. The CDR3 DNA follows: TGTGCCAGCACCAAATCGCGGGGGGTAGTTGGCTACACCTTC.

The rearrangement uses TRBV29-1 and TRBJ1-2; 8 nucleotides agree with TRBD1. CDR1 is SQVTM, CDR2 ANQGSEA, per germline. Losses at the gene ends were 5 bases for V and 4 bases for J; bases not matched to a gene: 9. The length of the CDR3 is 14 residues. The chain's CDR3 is CSVIPSTGGYGYTF. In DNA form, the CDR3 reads TGCAGCGTTATTCCAAGTACAGGGGGCTATGGCTACACCTTC.

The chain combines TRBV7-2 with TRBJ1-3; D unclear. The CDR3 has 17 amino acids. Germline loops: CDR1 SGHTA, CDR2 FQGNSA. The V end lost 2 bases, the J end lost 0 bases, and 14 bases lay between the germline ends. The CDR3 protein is CASSLRESFVSGNTIYF. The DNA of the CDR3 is TGTGCCAGCAGCTTACGGGAAAGTTTCGTCTCTGGAAACACCATATATTTT.

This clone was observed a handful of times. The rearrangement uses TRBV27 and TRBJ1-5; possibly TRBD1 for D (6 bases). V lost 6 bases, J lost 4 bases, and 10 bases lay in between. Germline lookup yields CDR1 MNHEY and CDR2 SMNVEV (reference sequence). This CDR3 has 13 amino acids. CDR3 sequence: CASRNRENQPQHF. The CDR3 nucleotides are TGTGCCAGCAGGAACAGGGAAAATCAGCCCCAGCATTTT.

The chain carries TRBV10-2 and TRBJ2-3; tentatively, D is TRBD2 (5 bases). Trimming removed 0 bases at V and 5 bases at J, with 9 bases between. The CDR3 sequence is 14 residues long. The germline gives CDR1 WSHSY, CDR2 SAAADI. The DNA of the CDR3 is TGCGCCAGCAGTGAGTCGACTGGGAGAGATACGCAGTATTTT. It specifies CASSESTGRDTQYF.